This T cell receptor beta chain was identified during a study of T-cell memory formation after mild COVID-19. TCRdb recomputed calls from the 5' RACE reads with MiXCR, one row per CDR3 protein. The sample consists of around 370,000 distinct CDR3 sequences, under 25% of them appearing once. Comments on this clonotype: Its antigen remains unknown.

V lost 8 bases to trimming and J lost 5 bases; unmatched junction nucleotides: 8. There are 13 residues in the CDR3. CDR1 MNHNS and CDR2 SASEGT come from the germline V gene. The study, taken as a whole, reports: CM and EM subsets held most contracting CD4+ clones; EMRA held CD8+ ones.

This TCR derives from an adult woman who had mild COVID-19 (a few samples of this study predate the infection). Cell type and time point are not known. This sequence joins TRBV6-1 and TRBJ1-1; 7 bases are shared with TRBD1. The sample comprised PBMCs or a T cell subset sorted from them (not recorded which). CDR3 DNA: TGTGCCAGCGAGGGGGCGCGTTCTACTGAAGCTTTCTTT. Translated, it gives CASEGARSTEAFF.